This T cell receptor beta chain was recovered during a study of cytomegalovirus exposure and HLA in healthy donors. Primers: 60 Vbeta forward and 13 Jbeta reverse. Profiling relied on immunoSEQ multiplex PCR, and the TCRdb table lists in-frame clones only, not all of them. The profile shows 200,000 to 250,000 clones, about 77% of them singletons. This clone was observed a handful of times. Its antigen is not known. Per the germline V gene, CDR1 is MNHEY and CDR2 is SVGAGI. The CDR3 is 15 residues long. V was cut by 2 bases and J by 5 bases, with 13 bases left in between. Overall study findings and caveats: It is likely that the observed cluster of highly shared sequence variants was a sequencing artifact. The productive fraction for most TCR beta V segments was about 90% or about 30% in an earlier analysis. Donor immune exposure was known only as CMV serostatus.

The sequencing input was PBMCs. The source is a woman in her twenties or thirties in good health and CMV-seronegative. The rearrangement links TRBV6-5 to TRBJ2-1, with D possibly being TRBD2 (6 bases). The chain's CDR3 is CASSYPGLPHNEQFF. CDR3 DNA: TGTGCCAGCAGTTACCCGGGACTTCCCCACAATGAGCAGTTCTTC.